Below, 29 T cell receptor beta chains from the same sample are listed, as sequenced in a study of T cell responses to AZD1222 COVID-19 vaccine. Assay: immunoSEQ multiplex PCR; the TCRdb copy retains only in-frame clones and omits some. There are over 150,000 clones in the sample; around nine tenths occur only once, and roughly 2.8% lies in the top ten. Sequences were derived from peripheral blood, sampled on day 0 of AZD1222 vaccination. The origin of the receptors is an adult in good health.

The genes are TRBV6-5 and TRBJ2-1; 10 bases align to TRBD1. The CDR3 extends over 12 amino acids. J was trimmed by 12 bases and V by 4 bases; bases with no gene match: 3. Germline V gene sequence: CDR1 MNHEY, CDR2 SVGAGI. The CDR3, as DNA: TGTGCCAGCAGTTGGGACAGGGGCGTGCAGTTCTTC. Its protein product is CASSWDRGVQFF.

The rearrangement uses TRBV25-1 and TRBJ1-2; 9 bases align to TRBD1. The CDR3 has 13 amino acids. V lost 2 bases, J lost 5 bases, and 0 bases stayed unmatched. The germline gives CDR1 MGHDK, CDR2 SYGVNS. The CDR3 nucleotides are TGTGCCAGCAGTGAAGGACAGGGGTATGGCTACACCTTC. Protein: CASSEGQGYGYTF.

This clone has a handful of counts. The chain is built from TRBV10-3 and TRBJ1-1, with 9 bases matching TRBD1. The CDR3 spans 21 residues. Germline-derived CDR1 and CDR2 are ENHRY and SYGVKD. V gave up 4 bases and J gave up 0 bases; unmatched junction bases: 21. The CDR3 region is CAISVGHTPGTGTFMNTEAFF. CDR3 in DNA: TGTGCCATCAGTGTCGGTCACACTCCCGGGACAGGGACCTTCATGAACACTGAAGCTTTCTTT.

The chain joins TRBV9 to TRBJ2-1; D ambiguous. Per germline, CDR1 SGDLS and CDR2 YYNGEE. The CDR3 totals 13 residues. V was pared by 2 bases and J by 8 bases, with 11 bases between. The chain's CDR3 is CASSVDSPHEQFF. CDR3 bases: TGTGCCAGCAGCGTCGACTCTCCCCATGAGCAGTTCTTC.

The chain couples TRBV27 to TRBJ2-7; D perhaps matches TRBD1 (5 bases). CDR3 size: 12 residues. The V end lost 5 bases, the J end lost 0 bases, and 5 bases lay between the germline ends. CDR1 is MNHEY, CDR2 SMNVEV, per germline (reference sequence). CDR3 in amino acids: CASSDSSYEQYF. Here the CDR3 DNA reads TGTGCCAGCAGTGACAGCTCCTACGAGCAGTACTTC.

The rearrangement links TRBV4-1 to TRBJ1-3; TRBD1 matches at 8 bases. The CDR3 is 15 amino acids. J was trimmed by 2 bases and V by 2 bases; bases with no gene match: 2. CDR1 and CDR2 from the germline V gene are MGHRA and YSYEKL. The CDR3 reads CASSQRTGTGNTIYF. CDR3 DNA: TGCGCCAGCAGCCAACGGACAGGGACTGGAAACACCATATATTTT.

The rearrangement uses TRBV25-1 and TRBJ1-2; D not resolved. Germline-derived CDR1 and CDR2 are MGHDK and SYGVNS. The CDR3 consists of 14 residues. With 5 bases removed from V and 2 bases from J, the gap between germline ends came to 12 bases. As DNA, the CDR3 is TGTGCCAGCAGTAAGCTTGACCGAAACTATGGCTACACCTTC. This translates into CASSKLDRNYGYTF.

The rearrangement uses TRBV6-5 and TRBJ2-7; no reliable D call. Germline V gene data show CDR1 as MNHEY and CDR2 as SVGAGI. The V and J ends lost 2 bases and 1 base respectively, with 12 bases between them. The CDR3 totals 15 residues. The CDR3: CASSYDTTHSYEQYF. In DNA form, the CDR3 reads TGTGCCAGCAGTTACGACACCACCCATTCCTACGAGCAGTACTTC.

The gene calls are TRBV7-6 and TRBJ2-2; 8 nucleotides line up with TRBD2. This CDR3 region has 17 residues. V was clipped by 0 bases and J by 4 bases; unmatched bases: 7. The germline V gene has CDR1 SGHVS and CDR2 FNYEAQ. This CDR3 is CASSLAGGLAPTGELFF. DNA of the CDR3: TGTGCCAGCAGCTTAGCGGGCGGACTAGCCCCCACCGGGGAGCTGTTTTTT. The full variable domain, completed using reference TRBV7-6 and TRBJ2-2, is GAGVSQSPRYKVTKRGQDVALRCDPISGHVSLYWYRQALGQGPEFLTYFNYEAQQDKSGLPNDRFSAERPEGSISTLTIQRTEQRDSAMYRCASSLAGGLAPTGELFFGEGSRLTVL.

V usage is TRBV27 and J usage is TRBJ1-2, with unresolved D. Trimming took off 4 bases at V and 2 bases at J, with 8 bases between the two ends. Germline loops: CDR1 MNHEY, CDR2 SMNVEV (reference sequence). CDR3 length equals 13 residues. CDR3 region: CASSYGENYGYTF. The CDR3 region has the DNA TGTGCCAGCAGTTATGGAGAAAACTATGGCTACACCTTC.

The chain combines TRBV19 with TRBJ2-1; D is unresolved. This CDR3 has 13 amino acids. Germline assignment: CDR1 LNHDA and CDR2 SQIVND (reference sequence). The ends were cut back, 3 bases at V and 3 bases at J, with 6 bases in the middle. The CDR3 DNA reads TGTGCCAGTAGTATCTCCATCTACAATGAGCAGTTCTTC. Its translation is CASSISIYNEQFF.

The chain is built from TRBV3-1 (or the pseudogene TRBV3-2) and TRBJ2-3; 16 bases align to TRBD2. The CDR3 is made up of 18 amino acids. J was trimmed by 9 bases and V by 5 bases; bases with no gene match: 14. CDR1 is LGHDT and CDR2 is YNNKEL in the germline V gene (reference sequence). The CDR3 DNA sequence: TGTGCCAGCAGCGCCGGGACTAGCGGGGGGGCTCCTCTCACAACGCAGTATTTT. This translates into CASSAGTSGGAPLTTQYF.

The chain carries TRBV15 and TRBJ1-1; D perhaps matches TRBD1 (5 bases). This CDR3 is built from 12 residues. The germline V gene encodes CDR1 LNHNV and CDR2 YYDKDF (reference sequence). V was clipped by 5 bases and J by 1 base, with 5 bases between them. CDR3 in DNA: TGTGCCACCAGCCAGGGGAACACTGAAGCTTTCTTT. Translated, it gives CATSQGNTEAFF.

The rearrangement uses TRBV6-4 and TRBJ2-7; D remains ambiguous. Germline CDR1 reads MRHNA; CDR2 reads SNTAGT. The CDR3 runs 19 residues. V was cut by 2 bases and J by 0 bases, with 23 bases left in between. CDR3 DNA: TGTGCCAGCAGTGACAGCATGACGGTTGAAGGGTTGAGCTCCTACGAGCAGTACTTC. It yields the protein CASSDSMTVEGLSSYEQYF.

This clone has only a few counts. V usage is TRBV29-1 and J usage is TRBJ2-2; the D is unclear. The CDR3 contains 12 residues. CDR1 is SQVTM and CDR2 is ANQGSEA in the germline V gene. Trimming took off 3 bases at V and 2 bases at J, with 4 bases between the two ends. CDR3 region: CSVDQNTGELFF. DNA for the CDR3: TGCAGCGTTGATCAAAACACCGGGGAGCTGTTTTTT.

This clone came up many times. The chain couples TRBV6-1 to TRBJ2-3; D possibly matches TRBD1 or TRBD2 (6 bases each). There are 15 residues in the CDR3. Germline V gives CDR1 MNHNS, CDR2 SASEGT. The V end lost 0 bases, the J end lost 4 bases, and 11 bases lay between the germline ends. CDR3 DNA: TGTGCCAGCAGTGAAGCGGGGGGCGGGGCAGATACGCAGTATTTT. Residues: CASSEAGGGADTQYF.

The gene calls are TRBV7-9 and TRBJ1-5; weak D call: TRBD1 (5 bases). CDR1 is SEHNR, CDR2 FQNEAQ, per germline (reference sequence). The V gene lost 1 base and the J gene lost 4 bases, with 8 bases spanning the gap. The CDR3 is 14 residues long. This CDR3 reads CASSLGGKNQPQHF. DNA of the CDR3: TGTGCCAGCAGCTTAGGGGGCAAAAATCAGCCCCAGCATTTT.

The rearrangement uses TRBV5-6 and TRBJ1-5; D is undetermined. Looked up from germline, CDR1 is SGHDT and CDR2 is YYEEEE. V lost 4 bases and J lost 6, with 8 bases in between. CDR3 length: 12 residues. In DNA, the CDR3 is TGTGCCAGCAGCCCTAGAGGTCAGCCCCAGCATTTT. It yields the protein CASSPRGQPQHF.

The rearrangement joins TRBV5-6 to TRBJ1-6; TRBD1 aligns across 8 bases. The CDR3 totals 14 residues. CDR1 is SGHDT, CDR2 YYEEEE, per germline. Unmatched junction bases numbered 1, after V lost 0 bases and J lost 8 bases. For the CDR3, the DNA is TGTGCCAGCAGCTTGGACAGGGGGGATTCACCCCTCCACTTT. Amino acid sequence: CASSLDRGDSPLHF.

V and J are TRBV6-5 and TRBJ1-1, with 7 nucleotides matching TRBD1. This CDR3 comprises 13 residues. J lost 6 bases, V lost 4 bases, and 5 bases had no gene match. Germline CDR1 reads MNHEY; CDR2 reads SVGAGI. CDR3 residues: CASSSRQGAEAFF. The DNA for the CDR3 is TGTGCCAGCAGTTCCCGCCAGGGGGCTGAAGCTTTCTTT.

The chain is built from TRBV25-1 and TRBJ2-7; the D is unclear. In germline, CDR1 is MGHDK, CDR2 SYGVNS. CDR3 length equals 12 residues. V shed 7 bases and J shed 4 bases, with 11 bases lying between them. CDR3 nucleotide sequence: TGTGCCAGCACGACCTCCGGGTACGAGCAGTACTTC. Residues: CASTTSGYEQYF.

CDR3 nucleotide sequence: TGTGCCAGCAGTGCCGACCTCACTGATAATTCACCCCTCCACTTT. This sequence encodes CASSADLTDNSPLHF. The chain joins TRBV2 to TRBJ1-6; D is uncertain. CDR3 length: 15 amino acids. Germline assignment: CDR1 SNHLY and CDR2 FYNNEI. V lost 4 bases to trimming and J lost 5 bases, with 12 bases between them. The whole variable domain, remainder taken from reference TRBV2 and TRBJ1-6, is EPEVTQTPSHQVTQMGQEVILRCVPISNHLYFYWYRQILGQKVEFLVSFYNNEISEKSEIFDDQFSVERPDGSNFTLKIRSTKLEDSAMYFCASSADLTDNSPLHFGNGTRLTVT.

The V gene is TRBV11-2, the J gene TRBJ1-4; no reliable D call. The CDR3 has 16 amino acids. CDR1 is SGHAT, CDR2 FQNNGV, per germline. V lost 5 bases to trimming and J lost 0 bases, with 13 bases between them. The CDR3 DNA reads TGTGCCAGCAGCCCATGGACGGATGCAACTAATGAAAAACTGTTTTTT. Translated: CASSPWTDATNEKLFF.

The chain combines TRBV19 with TRBJ2-3; 8 bases map to TRBD2. V dropped 3 bases and J dropped 3; count of bases not matched to a gene: 2. There are 14 residues in the CDR3. Germline assignment: CDR1 LNHDA and CDR2 SQIVND (reference sequence). The CDR3 nucleotides are TGTGCCAGTAGTATGCGGGGGGAAACAGATACGCAGTATTTT. This translates into CASSMRGETDTQYF. Filled out from reference TRBV19 and TRBJ2-3, the complete variable domain reads DGGITQSPKYLFRKEGQNVTLSCEQNLNHDAMYWYRQDPGQGLRLIYYSQIVNDFQKGDIAEGYSVSREKKESFPLTVTSAQKNPTAFYLCASSMRGETDTQYFGPGTRLTVL.

This clone was seen a single time. This chain connects TRBV19 to TRBJ1-5; 9 bases fit TRBD1. The CDR3 consists of 16 residues. Looked up from germline, CDR1 is LNHDA and CDR2 is SQIVND (reference sequence). Trimming cost V 3 bases and J 2 bases; bases outside gene matches: 5. The CDR3 is CASSIPTGGGNQPQHF. CDR3 nucleotide sequence: TGTGCCAGTAGTATCCCGACAGGGGGTGGCAATCAGCCCCAGCATTTT. The whole variable domain, filled in from reference TRBV19 and TRBJ1-5, reads DGGITQSPKYLFRKEGQNVTLSCEQNLNHDAMYWYRQDPGQGLRLIYYSQIVNDFQKGDIAEGYSVSREKKESFPLTVTSAQKNPTAFYLCASSIPTGGGNQPQHFGDGTRLSIL.

Only one count was recorded for this clone. This chain uses TRBV7-3 with TRBJ2-3, with 9 bases lining up with TRBD1. The V and J ends lost 0 bases and 3 bases, in that order; junction bases with no gene match: 4. Looked up from germline, CDR1 is SGHTA and CDR2 is FQGTGA. This CDR3 is built from 16 residues. The CDR3 nucleotides read TGTGCCAGCAGCTTAACTGCCGGACAGGGGACAGATACGCAGTATTTT. It codes for CASSLTAGQGTDTQYF.

This chain connects TRBV10-3 to TRBJ1-1, with D perhaps TRBD1 (6 bases). Germline lookup yields CDR1 ENHRY and CDR2 SYGVKD. V dropped 0 bases and J dropped 1 base, with 15 bases sitting between them. This CDR3 has 17 residues. The CDR3 nucleotides are TGTGCCATCAGTGAGTCGTTTGGTACAGGGAGGAACACTGAAGCTTTCTTT. Translation gives CAISESFGTGRNTEAFF.

CDR3 bases: TGTGCCAGCAGCTTAGGATCGGCGTTGGAGACCCAGTACTTC. This sequence encodes CASSLGSALETQYF. This chain connects TRBV7-8 to TRBJ2-5; D is uncertain. CDR1 and CDR2 (germline): SGHVS, FQNEAQ. Trimming left V 1 base short and J 5 bases short, with 11 bases between. The CDR3 is 14 amino acids.

The chain combines TRBV5-4 with TRBJ2-7; D is ambiguous. The CDR3 is 16 residues long. The ends were cut back, 4 bases at V and 1 base at J, with 18 bases in the middle. From germline, CDR1 is SGHNT and CDR2 YYREEE (reference sequence). The CDR3 sequence is CASSIGVGSSSYEQYF. CDR3 bases: TGTGCCAGCAGCATTGGCGTCGGCAGTTCGTCCTACGAGCAGTACTTC.